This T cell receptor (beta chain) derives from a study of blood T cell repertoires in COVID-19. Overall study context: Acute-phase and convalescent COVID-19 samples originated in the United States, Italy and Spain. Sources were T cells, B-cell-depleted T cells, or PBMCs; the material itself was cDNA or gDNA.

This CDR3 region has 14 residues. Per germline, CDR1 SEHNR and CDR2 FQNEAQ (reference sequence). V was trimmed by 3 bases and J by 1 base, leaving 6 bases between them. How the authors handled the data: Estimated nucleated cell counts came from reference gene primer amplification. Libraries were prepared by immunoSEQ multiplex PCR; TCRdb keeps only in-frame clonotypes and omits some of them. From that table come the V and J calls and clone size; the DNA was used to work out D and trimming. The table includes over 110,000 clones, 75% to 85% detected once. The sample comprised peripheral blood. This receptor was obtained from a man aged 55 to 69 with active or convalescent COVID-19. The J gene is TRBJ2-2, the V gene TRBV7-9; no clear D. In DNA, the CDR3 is TGTGCCAGCAGCTTTACAGAGAACACCGGGGAGCTGTTTTTT. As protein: CASSFTENTGELFF.